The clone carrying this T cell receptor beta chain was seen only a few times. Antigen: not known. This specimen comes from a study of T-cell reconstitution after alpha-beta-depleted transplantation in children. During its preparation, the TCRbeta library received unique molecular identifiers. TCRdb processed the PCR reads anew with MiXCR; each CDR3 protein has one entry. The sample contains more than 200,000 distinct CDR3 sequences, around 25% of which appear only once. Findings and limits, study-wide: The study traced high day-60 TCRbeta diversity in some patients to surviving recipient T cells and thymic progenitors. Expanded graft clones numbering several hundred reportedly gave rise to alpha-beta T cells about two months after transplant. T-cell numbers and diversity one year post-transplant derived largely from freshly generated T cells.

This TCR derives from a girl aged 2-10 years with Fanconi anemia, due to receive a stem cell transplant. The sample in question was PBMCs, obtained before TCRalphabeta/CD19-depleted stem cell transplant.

DNA of the CDR3: TGTGCCAGCAGCCTAGCGGGGGGGCGTCAAGAGACCCAGTACTTC. It is translated as CASSLAGGRQETQYF. The gene calls are TRBV4-2 and TRBJ2-5; 11 bases align to TRBD2. V was pared by 4 bases and J by 2 bases, with 3 bases of the junction left unmatched. CDR1 is LGHNA and CDR2 is YNFKEQ in the germline V gene. The CDR3 runs 15 residues.